The T cell receptor beta chain described here comes from a study of blood T cell repertoires in COVID-19. In germline, CDR1 is MNHNY, CDR2 SVGAGI (reference sequence). Trimming took 5 bases from V and 8 from J; bases not matched to a gene: 11. The length of the CDR3 is 14 residues. In the original analysis: Amplification of reference gene primers provided the estimated nucleated cell counts. Sequenced by immunoSEQ multiplex PCR; TCRdb stores in-frame clones only, minus some. V and J calls and clone size are those listed in that table; D and trimming were worked out from the DNA. The data show 200,000 to 250,000 clones, less than 90% seen once.

This chain connects TRBV6-6 to TRBJ2-5; 7 positions agree with TRBD2. This TCR was recovered from a woman in her sixties who had recovered from COVID-19. The sequencing sample was made of peripheral blood. The CDR3 sequence: CASSLTRGGQTQYF. In DNA form, the CDR3 reads TGTGCCAGCAGTCTGACTCGCGGGGGTCAAACCCAGTACTTC.